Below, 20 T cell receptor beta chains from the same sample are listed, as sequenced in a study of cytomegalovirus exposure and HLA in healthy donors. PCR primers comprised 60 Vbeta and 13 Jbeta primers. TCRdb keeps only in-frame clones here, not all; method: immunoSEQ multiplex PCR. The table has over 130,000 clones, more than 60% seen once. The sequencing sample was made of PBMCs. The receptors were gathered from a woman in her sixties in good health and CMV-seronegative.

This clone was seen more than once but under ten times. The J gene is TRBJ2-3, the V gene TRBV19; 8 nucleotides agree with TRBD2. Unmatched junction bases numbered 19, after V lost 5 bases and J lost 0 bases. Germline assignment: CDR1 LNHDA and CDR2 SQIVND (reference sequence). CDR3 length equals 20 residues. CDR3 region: CASSPRGGRGGIPSTDTQYF. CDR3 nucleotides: TGTGCCAGTAGTCCCCGTGGTGGTCGCGGGGGGATCCCTAGCACAGATACGCAGTATTTT.

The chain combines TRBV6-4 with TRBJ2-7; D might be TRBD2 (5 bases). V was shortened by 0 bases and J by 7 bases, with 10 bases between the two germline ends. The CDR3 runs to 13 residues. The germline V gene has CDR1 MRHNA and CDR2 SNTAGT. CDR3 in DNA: TGTGCCAGCAGTGACTCGAGGGCCCAAGAGCAGTACTTC. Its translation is CASSDSRAQEQYF.

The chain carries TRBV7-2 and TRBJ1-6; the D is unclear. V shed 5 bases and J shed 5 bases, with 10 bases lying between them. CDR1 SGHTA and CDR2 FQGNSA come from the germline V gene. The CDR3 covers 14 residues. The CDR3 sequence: CASSVTLDNSPLHF. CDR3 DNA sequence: TGTGCCAGCAGCGTGACCCTAGATAATTCACCCCTCCACTTT.

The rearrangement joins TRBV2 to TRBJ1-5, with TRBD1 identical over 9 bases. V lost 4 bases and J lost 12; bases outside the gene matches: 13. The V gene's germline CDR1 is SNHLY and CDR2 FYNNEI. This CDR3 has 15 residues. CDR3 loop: CASSADRGNLNGQHF. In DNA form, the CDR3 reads TGTGCCAGCAGTGCCGACAGGGGGAACCTCAACGGCCAGCATTTT.

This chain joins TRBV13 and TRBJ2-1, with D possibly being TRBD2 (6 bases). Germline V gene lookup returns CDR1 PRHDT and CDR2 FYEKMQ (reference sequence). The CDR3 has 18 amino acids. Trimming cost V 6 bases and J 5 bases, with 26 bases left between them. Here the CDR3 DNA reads TGTGCCAGCAGAGGACCCGCACAAGTAAATAGCGGAAACAATGAGCAGTTCTTC. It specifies CASRGPAQVNSGNNEQFF.

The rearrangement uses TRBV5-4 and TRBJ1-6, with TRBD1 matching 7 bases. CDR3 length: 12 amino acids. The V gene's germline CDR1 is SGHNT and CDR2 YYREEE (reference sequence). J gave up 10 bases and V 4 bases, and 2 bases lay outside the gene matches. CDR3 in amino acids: CASSPRGSPLHF. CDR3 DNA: TGTGCCAGCAGCCCCAGGGGGTCACCCCTCCACTTT. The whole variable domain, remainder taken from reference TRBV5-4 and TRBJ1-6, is ETGVTQSPTHLIKTRGQQVTLRCSSQSGHNTVSWYQQALGQGPQFIFQYYREEENGRGNFPPRFSGLQFPNYSSELNVNALELDDSALYLCASSPRGSPLHFGNGTRLTVT.

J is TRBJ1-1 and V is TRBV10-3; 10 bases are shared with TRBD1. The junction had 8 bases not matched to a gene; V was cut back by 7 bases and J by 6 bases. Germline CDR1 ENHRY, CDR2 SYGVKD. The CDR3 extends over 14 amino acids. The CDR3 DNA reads TGTGCCATCACCGGACAGGGGGGAGGCTCTGAAGCTTTCTTT. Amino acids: CAITGQGGGSEAFF.

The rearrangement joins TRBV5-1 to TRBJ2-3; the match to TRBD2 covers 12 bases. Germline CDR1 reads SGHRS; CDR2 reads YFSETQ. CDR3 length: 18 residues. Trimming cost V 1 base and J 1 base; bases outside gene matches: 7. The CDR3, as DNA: TGCGCCAGCAGCTTGAGCGTACTAGCGGGGGGCGGCACAGATACGCAGTATTTT. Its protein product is CASSLSVLAGGGTDTQYF. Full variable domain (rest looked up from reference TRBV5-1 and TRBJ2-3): KAGVTQTPRYLIKTRGQQVTLSCSPISGHRSVSWYQQTPGQGLQFLFEYFSETQRNKGNFPGRFSGRQFSNSRSEMNVSTLELGDSALYLCASSLSVLAGGGTDTQYFGPGTRLTVL.

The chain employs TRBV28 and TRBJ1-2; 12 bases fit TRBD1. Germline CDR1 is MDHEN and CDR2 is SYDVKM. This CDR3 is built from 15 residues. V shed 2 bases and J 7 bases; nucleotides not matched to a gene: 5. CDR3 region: CASSLGDRGLGGYTF. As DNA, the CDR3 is TGTGCCAGCAGTTTAGGGGACAGGGGGCTGGGTGGCTACACCTTC.

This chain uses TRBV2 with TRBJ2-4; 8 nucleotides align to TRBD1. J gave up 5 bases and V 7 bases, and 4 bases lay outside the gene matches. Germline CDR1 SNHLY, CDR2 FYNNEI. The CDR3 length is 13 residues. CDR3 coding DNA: TGTGCCAGCATGGACAGGGCGCAAAACATTCAGTACTTC. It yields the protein CASMDRAQNIQYF.

In nucleotides, the CDR3 is TGTGCCAGCAGCTTAGACGCGAGGGTATATCAGCCCCAGCATTTT. Its translation: CASSLDARVYQPQHF. The rearrangement links TRBV7-8 to TRBJ1-5; D gene ambiguous. Trimming took 1 base from V and 5 from J, leaving 12 bases between them. The V gene's germline CDR1 is SGHVS and CDR2 FQNEAQ. There are 15 residues in the CDR3.

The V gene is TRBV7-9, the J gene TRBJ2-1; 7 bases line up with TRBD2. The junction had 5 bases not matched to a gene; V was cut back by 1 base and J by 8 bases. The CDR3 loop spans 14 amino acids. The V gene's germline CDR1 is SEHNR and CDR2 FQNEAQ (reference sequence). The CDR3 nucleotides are TGTGCCAGCAGCTTAGTCGGGGGAGGGTATGAGCAGTTCTTC. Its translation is CASSLVGGGYEQFF.

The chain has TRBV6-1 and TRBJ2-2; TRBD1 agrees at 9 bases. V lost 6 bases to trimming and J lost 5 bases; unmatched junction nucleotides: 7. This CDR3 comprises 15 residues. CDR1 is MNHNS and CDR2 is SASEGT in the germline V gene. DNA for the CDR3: TGTGCCAGCAGGCAACAGGGGGCGCGGACCGGGGAGCTGTTTTTT. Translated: CASRQQGARTGELFF.

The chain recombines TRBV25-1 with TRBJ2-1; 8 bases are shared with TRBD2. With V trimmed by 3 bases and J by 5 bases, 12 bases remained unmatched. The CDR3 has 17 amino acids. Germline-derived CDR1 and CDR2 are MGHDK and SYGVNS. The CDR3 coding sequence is TGTGCCAGCAGTGACTTGGTAGGGCGGGGGGATCACAATGAGCAGTTCTTC. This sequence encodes CASSDLVGRGDHNEQFF.

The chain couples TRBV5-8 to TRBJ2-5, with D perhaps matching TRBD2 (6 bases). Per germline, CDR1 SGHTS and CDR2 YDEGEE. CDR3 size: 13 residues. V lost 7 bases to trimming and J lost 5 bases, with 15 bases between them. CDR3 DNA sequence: TGTGCCAGCCGGCGGATCGGGAGTGAGACCCAGTACTTC. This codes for CASRRIGSETQYF.

CDR3 in DNA: TGCGCCAGCAGTCAAATACTAGCGGGAGAGGTAGCGTACAATGAGCAGTTCTTC. As protein: CASSQILAGEVAYNEQFF. The J gene is TRBJ2-1, the V gene TRBV23-1; 11 bases fit TRBD2. TRBV23-1 is annotated as an ORF whose role is uncertain. V trimming: 2 bases; J trimming: 4 bases; junction bases outside the gene matches: 10. The CDR3 length is 18 residues.

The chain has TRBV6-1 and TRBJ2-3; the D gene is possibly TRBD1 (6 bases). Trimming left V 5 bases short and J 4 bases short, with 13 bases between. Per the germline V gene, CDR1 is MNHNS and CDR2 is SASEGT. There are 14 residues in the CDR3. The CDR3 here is CASSYLQGSDTQYF. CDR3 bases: TGTGCCAGCAGTTATCTACAGGGATCAGATACGCAGTATTTT.

In nucleotides, the CDR3 is TGTGCCAGTAACAGACAGGGAACTAACACTGAAGCTTTCTTT. As protein: CASNRQGTNTEAFF. The gene calls are TRBV19 and TRBJ1-1; TRBD1 matches 7 bases. The germline V gene has CDR1 LNHDA and CDR2 SQIVND (reference sequence). The CDR3 length is 14 residues. V was pared by 7 bases and J by 2 bases, with 7 bases of the junction left unmatched. Together with reference TRBV19 and TRBJ1-1, the CDR3 gives the full variable domain: DGGITQSPKYLFRKEGQNVTLSCEQNLNHDAMYWYRQDPGQGLRLIYYSQIVNDFQKGDIAEGYSVSREKKESFPLTVTSAQKNPTAFYLCASNRQGTNTEAFFGQGTRLTVV.

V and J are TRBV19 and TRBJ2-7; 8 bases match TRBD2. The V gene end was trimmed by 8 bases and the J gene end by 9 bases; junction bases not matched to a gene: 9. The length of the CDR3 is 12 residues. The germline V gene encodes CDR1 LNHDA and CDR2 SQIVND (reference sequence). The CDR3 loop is CASDTGTRPQYF. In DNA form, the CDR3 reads TGTGCCAGTGATACCGGGACTAGACCGCAGTACTTC.

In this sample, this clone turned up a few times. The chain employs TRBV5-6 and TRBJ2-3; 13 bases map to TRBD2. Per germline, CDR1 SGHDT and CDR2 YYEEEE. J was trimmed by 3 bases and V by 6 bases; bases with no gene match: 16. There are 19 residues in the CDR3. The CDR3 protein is CASTPPGRTSGGWTDTQYF. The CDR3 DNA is TGTGCCAGCACCCCCCCGGGGAGGACTAGCGGGGGCTGGACAGATACGCAGTATTTT.